These T cell receptor beta chains were read from a single sample in a study of blood T cell repertoires in COVID-19. Assay used: immunoSEQ multiplex PCR; TCRdb lists only in-frame clones, some missing. The table has 150,000 to 180,000 clones, about 79% seen once. Specimen: peripheral blood. The receptors were gathered from a woman aged 55-69 years with acute or convalescent COVID-19. Each CDR3 is given with its conserved first and last residue. D genes are given only for firm matches. Not all rows give a size; the values are once, few, many and, for expanded clones, a class.

TRBV2,-,-,TRBJ2-2,TGTGCCAGCATCGTGTCCCCCGGGGAGCTGTTTTTT,CASIVSPGELFF
TRBV7-9,-,-,TRBJ2-5,TGTGCCAGCAGCTTTAGGCGGGGAGCCCAAGAGACCCAGTACTTC,CASSFRRGAQETQYF
TRBV27,few,TRBD1,TRBJ1-2,TGTGCCAGCAGTACCAGGACAGGGGGCCAAAACACCTATGGCTACACCTTC,CASSTRTGGQNTYGYTF
TRBV24-1,-,-,TRBJ2-1,TGTGCCACCAGTGATTTAGTCTGGAGAGCCCTTTTCCCCAATGAGCAGTTCTTC,CATSDLVWRALFPNEQFF
TRBV2,-,TRBD1,TRBJ1-5,TGTGCCAGCAGTGGACAGGGGAGCAATCAGCCCCAGCATTTT,CASSGQGSNQPQHF
TRBV5-1,-,TRBD2,TRBJ2-3,TGCGCCAGCAGCTTATCGGGGGGTCCCAAAGATACGCAGTATTTT,CASSLSGGPKDTQYF
TRBV5-6,-,TRBD1,TRBJ1-2,TGTGCCAGCAGCTTGGGAATCCGGGACAGGGCTAACTATGGCTACACCTTC,CASSLGIRDRANYGYTF
TRBV6-1,once,-,TRBJ2-2,TGTGCCAGCAGTGAAGTAGCTAGTTCCGGGGAGCTGTTTTTT,CASSEVASSGELFF
TRBV19,-,-,TRBJ2-1,TGTGCCAGTAGCCCCCTCCAGGGGAGCAACAATGAGCAGTTCTTC,CASSPLQGSNNEQFF
TRBV7-3,-,TRBD2,TRBJ2-7,TGTGCCAGCAGCCAAAGCGGGGGAACCTCCTACGAGCAGTACTTC,CASSQSGGTSYEQYF
TRBV7-3,-,-,TRBJ2-2,TGTGCCAGCAGCTCTCTTGTGGGGGGCACCGGGGAGCTGTTTTTT,CASSSLVGGTGELFF
TRBV7-9,-,TRBD1,TRBJ1-6,TGTGCCAGCAGCTCCCAGACAGGGGGCAGTTCACCCCTCCACTTT,CASSSQTGGSSPLHF
TRBV15,-,-,TRBJ1-5,TGTGCCACCAGCAGAGATGAGCAGCCCCAGCATTTT,CATSRDEQPQHF
TRBV6-4,-,-,TRBJ2-3,TGTGCCAGCAGTGACAGCGGTAGCACAGATACGCAGTATTTT,CASSDSGSTDTQYF
TRBV10-3,-,-,TRBJ1-6,TGTGCCATCAGTGAATACAGCCTAAATTCACCCCTCCACTTT,CAISEYSLNSPLHF
TRBV19,-,TRBD1,TRBJ2-3,TGTGCCAGTAGGCCAGTCTCCCCGGACAGGAACACAGATACGCAGTATTTT,CASRPVSPDRNTDTQYF
TRBV7-9,few,TRBD1,TRBJ2-7,TGTGCCAGCAGCCCGTACTCCGGGACAGGGTTTCAGTACTTC,CASSPYSGTGFQYF
TRBV23-1,-,TRBD1,TRBJ1-5,TGCGCCAGCAGTCAATTCATCGAAGGGGGCAGGCAGCCCCAGCATTTT,CASSQFIEGGRQPQHF
TRBV19,-,TRBD1,TRBJ1-5,TGTGCCAGTAGTAGAAAAGGGACAGGGGGCATTGCTCAGCCCCAGCATTTT,CASSRKGTGGIAQPQHF
TRBV3-1/TRBV3-2,-,-,TRBJ1-1,TGTGCCAGCAGCCAAGTTGGGGGCCCCGGGGCTTTCTTT,CASSQVGGPGAFF
TRBV18,once,-,TRBJ2-3,TGTGCCAGCTCACCACCGTTGGCAGGGAAGGATACGCAGTATTTT,CASSPPLAGKDTQYF
TRBV10-3,-,TRBD1,TRBJ1-6,TGTGCCATCAGTGAGTCAACAGGGGGTAATTCACCCCTCCACTTT,CAISESTGGNSPLHF
TRBV5-1,-,-,TRBJ2-2,TGCGCCAGCAGCTTGGGGCCAGAGGGCACCGGGGAGCTGTTTTTT,CASSLGPEGTGELFF
TRBV5-4,-,-,TRBJ2-5,TGTGCCAGCAGCCCGCCGGGGGAGACCCAGTACTTC,CASSPPGETQYF
TRBV19,-,-,TRBJ2-7,TGTGCCAGTAGTCCAGGCCAGTCTGGGTCCTACGAGCAGTACTTC,CASSPGQSGSYEQYF
TRBV28,once,-,TRBJ1-2,TGTGCCAGCAGTCCGGGACTCCGAGGTGGCTACACCTTC,CASSPGLRGGYTF
TRBV5-6,-,-,TRBJ1-1,TGTGCCAGCAGCTTTTATTTTAGCGGAGCGGAAGCTTTCTTT,CASSFYFSGAEAFF
TRBV5-1,-,TRBD1,TRBJ1-1,TGCGCCAGCAGGGGACAGGCGAGGAACACTGAAGCTTTCTTT,CASRGQARNTEAFF
TRBV7-9,-,TRBD2,TRBJ2-2,TGTGCCAGCAGAGGCGGGAGGGCAGGGCACACCGGGGAGCTGTTTTTT,CASRGGRAGHTGELFF
TRBV6-4,once,-,TRBJ1-5,TGTGCCAGCAGTAGTCAGGGCGGTCAGCCCCAGCATTTT,CASSSQGGQPQHF
TRBV5-5,-,TRBD1,TRBJ1-1,TGTGCCAGCAGCTTCCAGGGGGCTTTGAACACTGAAGCTTTCTTT,CASSFQGALNTEAFF
TRBV6-1,once,-,TRBJ1-3,TGTGCCAGCAGTGAAGACAGACGTAGAAACACCATATATTTT,CASSEDRRRNTIYF
TRBV28,-,-,TRBJ1-5,TGTGCCAGCAGCCCGATCCTTTTCCAGTCCCAGCATTTT,CASSPILFQSQHF
TRBV10-3,few,TRBD1,TRBJ1-6,TGTGCCATCAGGGGGACAGCGATTAATTCACCCCTCCACTTT,CAIRGTAINSPLHF
TRBV30,-,-,TRBJ1-2,TGTGCCTGGAGTGGGGGCGGCTACACCTTC,CAWSGGGYTF
TRBV10-3,-,TRBD1,TRBJ1-4,TGTGCCACCACATGGACAGGGCGAGGTGAAAAACTGTTTTTT,CATTWTGRGEKLFF
TRBV10-2,-,-,TRBJ2-1,TGCGCCAGCAGTGAGTCGAATGTCGGGGGTGAGCAGTTCTTC,CASSESNVGGEQFF
TRBV20-1,-,-,TRBJ1-3,TGCAGTGCTAGTCGCTTCAGCTCTGGAAACACCATATATTTT,CSASRFSSGNTIYF
TRBV19,-,TRBD1,TRBJ1-1,TGTGCCAGTAGCGCTGGTGGGACAGCTAACACTGAAGCTTTCTTT,CASSAGGTANTEAFF
TRBV13,-,-,TRBJ2-1,TGTGCCAGCAGCCTACCCCGGGTTCCTTACAATGAGCAGTTCTTC,CASSLPRVPYNEQFF
TRBV6-5,-,TRBD1,TRBJ1-2,TGTGCCAGCAGTTCAGGGTCAGGGGGCGGCTACACCTTC,CASSSGSGGGYTF
TRBV14,-,-,TRBJ2-1,TGTGCCAGCAGCCAAGATGGGGAGGATTACAATGAGCAGTTCTTC,CASSQDGEDYNEQFF
TRBV6-5,-,TRBD1,TRBJ1-3,TGTGCCAGCAGTTCAGCCCGCACAGGGGGAGGAAACACCATATATTTT,CASSSARTGGGNTIYF
TRBV6-5,few,-,TRBJ1-6,TGTGCCAGCAGTTACTCGACATTATATAATTCACCCCTCCACTTT,CASSYSTLYNSPLHF
TRBV6-5,-,-,TRBJ1-6,TGTGCCAGCAGACGTACAGTGGATAATTCACCCCTCCACTTT,CASRRTVDNSPLHF
TRBV6-6,-,-,TRBJ1-1,TGTGCCAGCAGTTTCCTGAGCACTGAAGCTTTCTTT,CASSFLSTEAFF
TRBV30,-,-,TRBJ1-3,TGTGCCTGGTGCGGGGCAACTGGAAACACCATATATTTT,CAWCGATGNTIYF
TRBV19,once,-,TRBJ1-3,TGTGCCAGTAGTATGATGGGGCGCCTCTCTGGAAACACCATATATTTT,CASSMMGRLSGNTIYF
TRBV4-1,-,-,TRBJ1-1,TGCGCCAGCAGCCAAGCCACTGAGAACACTGAAGCTTTCTTT,CASSQATENTEAFF
TRBV7-9,-,TRBD1,TRBJ2-5,TGTGCCAGCAGCAACCGGGACAGGGGGACGGAGACCCAGTACTTC,CASSNRDRGTETQYF
TRBV23-1,-,TRBD1,TRBJ1-2,TGCGCCAGCAGTCACGAGACAGGGGTCTATGGCTACACCTTC,CASSHETGVYGYTF
TRBV5-6,-,-,TRBJ1-5,TGTGCCAGCAGCTCTTACAGGCAGCCCCAGCATTTT,CASSSYRQPQHF
TRBV12-3/TRBV12-4,-,-,TRBJ1-1,TGTGCCAGCAGTTTTTCGCGGAACACTGAAGCTTTCTTT,CASSFSRNTEAFF
TRBV5-1,-,TRBD2,TRBJ2-3,TGCGCCAGCAGCTCGGGACTAAGCACAGATACGCAGTATTTT,CASSSGLSTDTQYF